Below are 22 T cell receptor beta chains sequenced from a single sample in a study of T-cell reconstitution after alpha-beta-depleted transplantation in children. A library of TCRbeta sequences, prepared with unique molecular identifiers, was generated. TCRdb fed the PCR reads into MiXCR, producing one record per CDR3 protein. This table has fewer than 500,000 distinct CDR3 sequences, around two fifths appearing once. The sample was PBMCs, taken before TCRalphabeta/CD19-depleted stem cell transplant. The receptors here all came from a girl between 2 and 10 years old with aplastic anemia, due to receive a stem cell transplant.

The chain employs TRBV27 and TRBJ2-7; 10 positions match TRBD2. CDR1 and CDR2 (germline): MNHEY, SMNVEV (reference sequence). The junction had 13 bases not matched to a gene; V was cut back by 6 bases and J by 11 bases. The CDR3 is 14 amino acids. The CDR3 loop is CASSGPSGSSREYF. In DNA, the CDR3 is TGTGCCAGCAGCGGGCCTAGCGGGAGTTCGAGAGAGTACTTC.

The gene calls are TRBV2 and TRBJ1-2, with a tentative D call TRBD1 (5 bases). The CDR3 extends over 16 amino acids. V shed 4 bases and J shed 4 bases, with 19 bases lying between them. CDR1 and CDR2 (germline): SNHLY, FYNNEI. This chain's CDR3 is CASSGGTVTSPYGYTF. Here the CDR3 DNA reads TGTGCCAGCAGTGGGGGGACCGTCACTTCCCCCTATGGCTACACCTTC.

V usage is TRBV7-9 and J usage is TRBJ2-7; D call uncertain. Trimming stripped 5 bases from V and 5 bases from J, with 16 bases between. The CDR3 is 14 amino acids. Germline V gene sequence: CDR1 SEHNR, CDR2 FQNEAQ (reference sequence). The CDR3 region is CASSASYGADEQYF. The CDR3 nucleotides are TGTGCCAGCAGCGCGTCTTACGGAGCCGACGAGCAGTACTTC.

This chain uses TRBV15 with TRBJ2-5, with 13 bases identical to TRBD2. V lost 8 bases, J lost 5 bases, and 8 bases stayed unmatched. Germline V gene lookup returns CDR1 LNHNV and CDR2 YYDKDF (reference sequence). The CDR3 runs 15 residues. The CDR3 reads CATSDRGLAGETQYF. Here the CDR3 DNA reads TGTGCCACCTCTGACCGGGGACTAGCGGGGGAGACCCAGTACTTC.

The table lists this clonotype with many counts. The CDR3 spells CSVRDGNTGELFF. The CDR3 DNA reads TGCAGCGTTCGGGACGGGAACACCGGGGAGCTGTTTTTT. The chain has TRBV29-1 and TRBJ2-2, with D perhaps matching TRBD1 or TRBD2 (5 bases each). Trimming pared 5 bases from V and 1 base from J, leaving 8 bases between. The CDR3 sequence is 13 residues long. Germline CDR1 is SQVTM and CDR2 is ANQGSEA.

The CDR3: CASTGGGSPQETQYF. The CDR3 nucleotides are TGTGCCAGCACTGGAGGTGGGAGCCCCCAAGAGACCCAGTACTTC. The chain has TRBV9 and TRBJ2-5; D is perhaps TRBD2 (5 bases). The germline V gene encodes CDR1 SGDLS and CDR2 YYNGEE. This CDR3 comprises 15 residues. Trimming pared 6 bases from V and 1 base from J, leaving 16 bases between.

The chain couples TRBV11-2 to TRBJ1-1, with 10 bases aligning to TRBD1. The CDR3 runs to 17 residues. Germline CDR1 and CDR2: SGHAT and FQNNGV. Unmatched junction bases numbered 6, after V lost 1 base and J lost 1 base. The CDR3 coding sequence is TGTGCCAGCAGCTTAGGGACAGGGGGAAAGGGGAACACTGAAGCTTTCTTT. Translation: CASSLGTGGKGNTEAFF.

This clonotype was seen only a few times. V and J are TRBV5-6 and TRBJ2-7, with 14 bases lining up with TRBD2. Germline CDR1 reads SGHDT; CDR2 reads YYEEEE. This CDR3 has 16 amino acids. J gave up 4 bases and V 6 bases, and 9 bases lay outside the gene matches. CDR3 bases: TGTGCCAGCACCTTTCGGACTAGCGGGAGGTCTTACGAGCAGTACTTC. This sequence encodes CASTFRTSGRSYEQYF.

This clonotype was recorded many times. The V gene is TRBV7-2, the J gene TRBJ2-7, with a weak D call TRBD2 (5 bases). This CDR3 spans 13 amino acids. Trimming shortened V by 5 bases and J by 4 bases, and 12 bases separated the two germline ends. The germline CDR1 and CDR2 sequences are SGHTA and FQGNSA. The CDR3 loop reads CASSPGAGYEQYF. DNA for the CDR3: TGTGCCAGCAGCCCGGGCGCGGGTTACGAGCAGTACTTC.

The CDR3 DNA sequence: TGTGCCAGCAGCTCCCAGGGGCCCCTAAACACCGGGGAGCTGTTTTTT. Translation gives CASSSQGPLNTGELFF. This sequence joins TRBV7-9 and TRBJ2-2, with a weak D call TRBD1 (6 bases). Germline assignment: CDR1 SEHNR and CDR2 FQNEAQ (reference sequence). The V and J ends lost 4 bases and 2 bases respectively, with 14 bases between them. This CDR3 is 16 amino acids long.

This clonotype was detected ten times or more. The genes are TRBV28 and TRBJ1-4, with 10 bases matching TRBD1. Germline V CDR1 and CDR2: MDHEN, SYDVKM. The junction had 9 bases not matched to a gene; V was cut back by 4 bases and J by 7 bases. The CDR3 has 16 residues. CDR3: CASSSHPGQGREKLFF. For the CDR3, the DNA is TGTGCCAGCAGTTCGCATCCGGGACAGGGGCGTGAAAAACTGTTTTTT.

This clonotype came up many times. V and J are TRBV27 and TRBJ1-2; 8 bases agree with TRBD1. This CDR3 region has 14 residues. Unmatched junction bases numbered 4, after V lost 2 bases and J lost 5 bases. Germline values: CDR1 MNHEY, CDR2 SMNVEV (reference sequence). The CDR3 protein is CASSLGQGAYGYTF. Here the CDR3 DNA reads TGTGCCAGCAGTTTAGGGCAGGGGGCATATGGCTACACCTTC.

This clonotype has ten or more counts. The CDR3 DNA sequence: TGTGCCAGCAGTCCTACAAGGAGCTCCTACAATGAGCAGTTCTTC. This codes for CASSPTRSSYNEQFF. The chain combines TRBV28 with TRBJ2-1; D is ambiguous. Germline CDR1 MDHEN, CDR2 SYDVKM. V lost 5 bases to trimming and J lost 0 bases, with 11 bases between them. The CDR3 sequence is 15 residues long.

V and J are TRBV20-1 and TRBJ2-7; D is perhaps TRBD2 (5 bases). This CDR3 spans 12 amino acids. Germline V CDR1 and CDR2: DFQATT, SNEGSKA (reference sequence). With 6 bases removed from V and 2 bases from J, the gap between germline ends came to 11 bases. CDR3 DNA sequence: TGCAGTGCGCCACGGGATACCTACGAGCAGTACTTC. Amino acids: CSAPRDTYEQYF.

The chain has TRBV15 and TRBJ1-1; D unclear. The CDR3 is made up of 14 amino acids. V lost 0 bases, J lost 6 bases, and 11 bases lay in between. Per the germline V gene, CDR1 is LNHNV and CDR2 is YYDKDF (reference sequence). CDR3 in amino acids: CATSRDWRVAEAFF. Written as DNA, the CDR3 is TGTGCCACCAGCAGAGATTGGCGAGTCGCTGAAGCTTTCTTT.

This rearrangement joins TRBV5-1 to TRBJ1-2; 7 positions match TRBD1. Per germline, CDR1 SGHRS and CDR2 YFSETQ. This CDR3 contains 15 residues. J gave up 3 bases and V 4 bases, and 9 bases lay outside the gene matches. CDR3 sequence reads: CASSHLSGGDYGYTF. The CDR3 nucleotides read TGCGCCAGCAGCCATTTATCAGGGGGAGACTATGGCTACACCTTC.

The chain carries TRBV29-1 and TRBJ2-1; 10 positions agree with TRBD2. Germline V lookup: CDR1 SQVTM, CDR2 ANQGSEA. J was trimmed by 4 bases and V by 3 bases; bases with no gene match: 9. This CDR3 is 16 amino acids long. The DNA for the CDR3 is TGCAGCGTTGAGGAAGCCGGGACTAGCGTTTACAATGAGCAGTTCTTC. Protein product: CSVEEAGTSVYNEQFF.

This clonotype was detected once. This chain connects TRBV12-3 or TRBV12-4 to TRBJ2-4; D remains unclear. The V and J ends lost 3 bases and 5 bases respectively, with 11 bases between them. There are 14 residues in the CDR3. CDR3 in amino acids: CASSFLGPENIQYF. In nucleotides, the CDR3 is TGTGCCAGCAGTTTTCTTGGACCGGAAAACATTCAGTACTTC.

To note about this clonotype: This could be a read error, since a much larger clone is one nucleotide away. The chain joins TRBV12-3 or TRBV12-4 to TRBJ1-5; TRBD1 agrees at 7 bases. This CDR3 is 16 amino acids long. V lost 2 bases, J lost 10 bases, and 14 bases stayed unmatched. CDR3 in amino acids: CASSLTWRQGTHPQHF. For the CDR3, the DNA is TGTGCCAGCAGTTTAACGTGGAGACAGGGAACTCACCCCCAGCATTTT.

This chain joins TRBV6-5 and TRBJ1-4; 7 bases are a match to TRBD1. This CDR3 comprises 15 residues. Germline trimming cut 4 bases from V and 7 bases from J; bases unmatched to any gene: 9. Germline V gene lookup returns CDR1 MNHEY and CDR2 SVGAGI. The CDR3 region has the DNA TGTGCCAGCAGTTCGGTACAGGGGTCTTCTGAAAAACTGTTTTTT. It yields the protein CASSSVQGSSEKLFF.

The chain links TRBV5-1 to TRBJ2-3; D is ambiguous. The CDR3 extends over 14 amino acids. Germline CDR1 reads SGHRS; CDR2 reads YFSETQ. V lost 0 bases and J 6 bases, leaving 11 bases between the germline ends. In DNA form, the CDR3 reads TGCGCCAGCAGCTTGGCCCAGGTTAGCGATACGCAGTATTTT. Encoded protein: CASSLAQVSDTQYF.

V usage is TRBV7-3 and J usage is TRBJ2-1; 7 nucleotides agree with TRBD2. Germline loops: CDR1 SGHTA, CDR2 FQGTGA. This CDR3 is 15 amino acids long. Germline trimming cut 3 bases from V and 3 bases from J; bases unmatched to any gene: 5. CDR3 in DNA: TGTGCCAGCAGCTTGGAACGGGGGGACTACAATGAGCAGTTCTTC. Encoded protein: CASSLERGDYNEQFF.